These 9 T cell receptor beta chains came from one sample sequenced in a study of T cells in women clearing cervical HPV infection. Sequenced by immunoSEQ multiplex PCR; TCRdb stores in-frame clones only, minus some. This sample's clone table lists about 24,000 clones. Sequences were obtained from blood buffy coat. The receptors derive from a woman between 18 and 69 years old with a cervical HPV16 infection that either progressed to CIN3+ or cleared (not recorded which).

On this clone itself: The CDR3 goes on 3 residues after the read ends, and that part is filled in from the germline J gene. The V and J genes are TRBV12-3 or TRBV12-4 and TRBJ2-2, with D hard to call. The CDR3 consists of 16 residues. Trimming cost V 3 bases and J 4 bases, with 15 bases left between them. The CDR3 here is CASSFPDPLLTGELFF. The CDR3 bases that were read are TGTGCCAGCAGTTTTCCCGATCCATTACTCACCGGGGAG.

As concerns this clone: At one of its ends the junction is not consistent with the germline gene, which may arise from a read error. Read data end 3 residues before the CDR3 end; the end is taken from the germline J gene. This sample includes further DNA sequences coding for the same CDR3. This chain connects TRBV7-9 to TRBJ1-3, with 8 bases lining up with TRBD1. The CDR3 length is 15 residues. Germline V gene data show CDR1 as SEHNR and CDR2 as FQNEAQ (reference sequence). CDR3 DNA (partial): TGTGCCAGCAGCCTTACGGGACAGGTTGGAAACACG. Encoded protein: CASSLTGQVGNT. The whole CDR3 reads CASSLTGQVGNTIYF. Using reference TRBV7-9 and TRBJ1-3 for the parts outside the CDR3, the full variable domain is DTGVSQNPRHKITKRGQNVTFRCDPISEHNRLYWYRQTLGQGPEFLTYFQNEAQLEKSRLLSDRFSAERPKGSFSTLEIQRTEQGDSAMYLCASSLTGQVGNTIYFGEGSWLTVV.

To note about this clone: At one boundary the junction diverges from the germline segment, which might be a read error. The CDR3 end is not reached by the read, which stops 3 residues before it; the germline J gene fills it in. V is TRBV5-1 and J is TRBJ1-2; D perhaps matches TRBD1 (5 bases). This CDR3 is 14 amino acids long. Germline V CDR1 and CDR2: SGHRS, YFSETQ. The CDR3 DNA, read in part, is TGCGCCAGCCGCTTCCCCGAGGGGCGAGCTGGC. Residues: CASRFPEGRAG. The entire CDR3 is CASRFPEGRAGYTF.

Points on this clone: The read stops 3 residues short of the end of the CDR3; the missing end is completed from the germline J gene. The rearrangement links TRBV5-1 to TRBJ2-1, with 10 nucleotides matching TRBD2. In germline, CDR1 is SGHRS, CDR2 YFSETQ. The CDR3 sequence is 17 residues long. V shed 0 bases and J 4 bases; nucleotides not matched to a gene: 7. The CDR3 loop is CASSLVGSGGLYNEQFF. The CDR3 DNA, read in part, is TGCGCCAGCAGCTTGGTGGGTAGCGGGGGGTTATACAATGAG.

On this clone: The read gets to within 3 residues of the CDR3 end, and the germline J gene fills in the rest. The chain carries TRBV6-1 and TRBJ2-1, with 9 positions matching TRBD1. V lost 2 bases, J lost 8 bases, and 10 bases stayed unmatched. The germline gives CDR1 MNHNS, CDR2 SASEGT. The CDR3 is made up of 16 amino acids. The CDR3 protein is CASSERAGTGWHEQFF. The DNA read from the CDR3 is TGTGCCAGCAGTGAAAGGGCGGGGACAGGGTGGCATGAG.

Details on this clone: Sequencing ends 3 residues short of the CDR3 end; the germline J gene provides the rest. This chain connects TRBV5-1 to TRBJ2-7; 9 positions agree with TRBD2. The germline V gene encodes CDR1 SGHRS and CDR2 YFSETQ. CDR3 length: 16 amino acids. V gave up 0 bases and J gave up 2 bases; unmatched junction bases: 6. CDR3 DNA, as far as it was read: TGCGCCAGCAGCTTGGACGCTAGCGGGATTGCCTACGAG. This codes for CASSLDASGIAYE. The whole CDR3 is CASSLDASGIAYEQYF.

This clone is identified as medium-sized from frequency. The read terminates 3 residues ahead of where the CDR3 ends, so the germline J gene completes it. The rearrangement joins TRBV29-1 to TRBJ2-3, with unresolved D. Looked up from germline, CDR1 is SQVTM and CDR2 is ANQGSEA. V was cut by 6 bases and J by 6 bases, with 10 bases left in between. The CDR3 is 11 residues long. CDR3 bases read: TGCAGCGTACCTACCCCGGATACG. It codes for CSVPTPDT. The whole CDR3 region reads CSVPTPDTQYF.

To note about this clone: From the germline J gene comes the end of the CDR3, since the read stops 3 residues before it. The chain recombines TRBV20-1 with TRBJ1-6; possible D gene TRBD1, 5 bases. CDR3 length: 16 amino acids. Germline CDR1 DFQATT, CDR2 SNEGSKA (reference sequence). Trimming stripped 0 bases from V and 7 bases from J, with 16 bases between. CDR3 DNA, as far as it was read: TGCAGTGCTAGAGATCAAGGGCAGGGTGGGAATTCACCC. Amino acid sequence: CSARDQGQGGNSP. The full-length CDR3 reads as CSARDQGQGGNSPLHF.

Remarks on this clone: Coverage ceases 3 residues before the CDR3 finishes, and the germline J gene fills in the end. This rearrangement joins TRBV18 to TRBJ1-2; D not certain. Germline loops: CDR1 KGHSH, CDR2 LQKENI. This CDR3 has 15 residues. Incomplete CDR3 DNA: TGTGCCAGCTCACCTAGCGGGTCCAGCACAGATACC. Protein product: CASSPSGSSTDT. The whole CDR3 protein is CASSPSGSSTDTYTF.